This entry describes one TCR beta chain. Its antigen is currently unknown. Other DNA sequences in the same sample also yield this CDR3. Germline CDR1 and CDR2: SGHAT and FQNNGV. This CDR3 contains 13 residues. Trimming left V 6 bases short and J 10 bases short, with 13 bases between. Use of 60 Vbeta and 13 Jbeta primers characterized the PCR. Profiling relied on immunoSEQ multiplex PCR, and the TCRdb table lists in-frame clones only, not all of them. The sample contains roughly 160,000 clones, 70% to 90% of which appear only once. The data stem from a study of cytomegalovirus exposure and HLA in healthy donors. Study at large: Within an early data release were about 90 million unique TCRs drawn from HLA-typed donors.

The study's findings and limits: Analysis was carried out at a later point, and it linked a missense DCLRE1C variant to TCR beta V- and J-gene trimming.

The sample comprised PBMCs. This receptor was identified in a man between 18 and 29 years old in good health and CMV-seropositive. The V call is TRBV11-2, the J call TRBJ1-6; D ambiguous. The CDR3 nucleotides are TGTGCCAGCAGTTCCGTCGGGGTGTCACCCCTCCACTTT. Residues: CASSSVGVSPLHF.